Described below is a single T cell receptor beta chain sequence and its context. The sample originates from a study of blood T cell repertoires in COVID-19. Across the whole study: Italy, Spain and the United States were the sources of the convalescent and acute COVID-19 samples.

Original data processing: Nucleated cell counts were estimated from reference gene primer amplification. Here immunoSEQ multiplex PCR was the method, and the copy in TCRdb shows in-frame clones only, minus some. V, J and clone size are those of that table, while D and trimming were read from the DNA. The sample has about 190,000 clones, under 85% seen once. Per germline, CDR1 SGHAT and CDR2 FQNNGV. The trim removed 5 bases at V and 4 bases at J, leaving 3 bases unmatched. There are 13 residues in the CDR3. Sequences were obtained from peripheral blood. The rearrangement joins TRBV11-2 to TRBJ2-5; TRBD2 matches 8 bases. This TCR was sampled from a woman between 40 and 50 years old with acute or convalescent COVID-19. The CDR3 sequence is CASSTGGAETQYF. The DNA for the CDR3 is TGTGCCAGCAGCACCGGGGGGGCAGAGACCCAGTACTTC.